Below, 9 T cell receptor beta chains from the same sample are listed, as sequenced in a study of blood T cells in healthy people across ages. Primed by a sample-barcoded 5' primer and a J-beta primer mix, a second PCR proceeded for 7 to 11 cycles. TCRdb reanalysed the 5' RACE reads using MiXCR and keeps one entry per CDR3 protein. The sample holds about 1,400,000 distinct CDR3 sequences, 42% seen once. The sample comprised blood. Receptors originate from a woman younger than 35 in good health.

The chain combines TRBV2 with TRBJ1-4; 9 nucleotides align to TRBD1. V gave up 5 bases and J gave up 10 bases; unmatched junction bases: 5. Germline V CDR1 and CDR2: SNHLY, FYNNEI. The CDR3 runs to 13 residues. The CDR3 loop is CASSNRGQGKLFF. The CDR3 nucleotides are TGTGCCAGCAGTAACAGGGGGCAGGGAAAACTGTTTTTT.

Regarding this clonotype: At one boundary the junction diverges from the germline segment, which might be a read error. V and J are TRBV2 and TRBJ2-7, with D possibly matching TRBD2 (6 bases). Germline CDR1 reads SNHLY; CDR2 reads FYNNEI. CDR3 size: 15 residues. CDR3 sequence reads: CANSAGTLDYNEQYF. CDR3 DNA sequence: TGTGCCAACAGTGCGGGGACCCTAGACTACAATGAGCAGTACTTC.

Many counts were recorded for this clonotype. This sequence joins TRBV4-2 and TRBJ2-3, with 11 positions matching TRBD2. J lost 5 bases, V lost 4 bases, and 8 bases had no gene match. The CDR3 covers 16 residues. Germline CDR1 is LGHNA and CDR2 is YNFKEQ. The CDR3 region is CASSLTSGEGRDTQYF. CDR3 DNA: TGTGCCAGCAGCCTGACTAGCGGGGAGGGTAGAGATACGCAGTATTTT.

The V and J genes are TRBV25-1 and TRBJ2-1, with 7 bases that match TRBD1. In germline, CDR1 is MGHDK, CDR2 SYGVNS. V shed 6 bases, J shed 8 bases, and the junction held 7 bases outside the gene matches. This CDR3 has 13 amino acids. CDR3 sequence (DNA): TGTGCCAGCAGAAAAACAGGGGTCTATGAGCAGTTCTTC. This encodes CASRKTGVYEQFF.

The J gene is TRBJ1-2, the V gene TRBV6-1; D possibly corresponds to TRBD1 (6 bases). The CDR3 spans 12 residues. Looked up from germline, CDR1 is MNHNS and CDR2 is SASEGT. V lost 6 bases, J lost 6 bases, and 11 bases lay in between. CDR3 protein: CASRGRGDGYTF. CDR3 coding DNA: TGTGCCAGCAGGGGCAGGGGAGATGGCTACACCTTC.

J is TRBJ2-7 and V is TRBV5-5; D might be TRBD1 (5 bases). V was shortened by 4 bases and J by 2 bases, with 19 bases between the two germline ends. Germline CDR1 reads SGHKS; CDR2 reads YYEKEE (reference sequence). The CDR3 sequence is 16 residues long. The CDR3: CASSPSGGHTPYEQYF. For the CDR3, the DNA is TGTGCCAGCAGCCCCTCTGGTGGACACACACCCTACGAGCAGTACTTC.

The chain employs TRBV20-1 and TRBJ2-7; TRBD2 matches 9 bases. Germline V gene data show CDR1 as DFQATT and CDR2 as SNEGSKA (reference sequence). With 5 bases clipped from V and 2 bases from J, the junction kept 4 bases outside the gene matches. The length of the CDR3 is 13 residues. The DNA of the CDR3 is TGCAGTGCTGACGCTAGCGGGGCCTACGAGCAGTACTTC. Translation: CSADASGAYEQYF.

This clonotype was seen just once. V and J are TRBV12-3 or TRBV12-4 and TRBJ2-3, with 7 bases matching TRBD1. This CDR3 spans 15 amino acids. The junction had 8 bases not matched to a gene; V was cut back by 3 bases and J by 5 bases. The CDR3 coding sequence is TGTGCCAGCAGTTTGTACCAGGGGGTCAAAGATACGCAGTATTTT. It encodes CASSLYQGVKDTQYF.

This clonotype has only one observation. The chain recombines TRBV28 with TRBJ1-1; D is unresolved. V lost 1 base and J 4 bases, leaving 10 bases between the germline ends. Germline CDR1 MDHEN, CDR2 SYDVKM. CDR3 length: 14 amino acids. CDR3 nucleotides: TGTGCCAGCAGTTTATTTAAGGGCAGCACTGAAGCTTTCTTT. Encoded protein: CASSLFKGSTEAFF.